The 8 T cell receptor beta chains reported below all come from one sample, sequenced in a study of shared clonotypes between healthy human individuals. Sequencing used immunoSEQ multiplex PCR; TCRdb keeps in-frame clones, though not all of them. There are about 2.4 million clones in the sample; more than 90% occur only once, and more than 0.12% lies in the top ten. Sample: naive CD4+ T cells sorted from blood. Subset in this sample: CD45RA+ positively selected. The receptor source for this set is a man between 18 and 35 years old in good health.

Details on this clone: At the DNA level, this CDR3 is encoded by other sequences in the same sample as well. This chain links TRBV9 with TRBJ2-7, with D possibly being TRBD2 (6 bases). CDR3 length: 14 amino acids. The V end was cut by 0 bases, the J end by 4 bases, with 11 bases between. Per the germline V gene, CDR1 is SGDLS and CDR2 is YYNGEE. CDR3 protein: CASSVGSGGYEQYF. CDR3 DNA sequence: TGTGCCAGCAGCGTAGGTAGCGGCGGGTACGAGCAGTACTTC.

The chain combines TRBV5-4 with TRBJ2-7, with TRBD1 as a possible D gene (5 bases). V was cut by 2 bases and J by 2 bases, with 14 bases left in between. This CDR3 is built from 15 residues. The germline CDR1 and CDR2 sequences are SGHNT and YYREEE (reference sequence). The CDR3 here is CASSFLGQGAYEQYF. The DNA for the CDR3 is TGTGCCAGCAGCTTTTTGGGCCAGGGTGCCTACGAGCAGTACTTC.

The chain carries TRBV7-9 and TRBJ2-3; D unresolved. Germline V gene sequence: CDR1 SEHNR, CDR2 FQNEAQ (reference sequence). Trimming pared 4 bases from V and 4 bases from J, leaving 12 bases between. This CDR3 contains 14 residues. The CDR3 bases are TGTGCCAGCAGCTCCGGGCCCGGCCCAGATACGCAGTATTTT. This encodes CASSSGPGPDTQYF.

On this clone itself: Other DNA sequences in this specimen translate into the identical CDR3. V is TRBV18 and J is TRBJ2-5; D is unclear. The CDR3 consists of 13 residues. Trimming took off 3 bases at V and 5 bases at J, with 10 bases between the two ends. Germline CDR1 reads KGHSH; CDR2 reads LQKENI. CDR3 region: CASSPSQQETQYF. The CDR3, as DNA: TGTGCCAGCTCACCGTCTCAACAGGAGACCCAGTACTTC. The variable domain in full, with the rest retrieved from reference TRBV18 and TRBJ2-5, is NAGVMQNPRHLVRRRGQEARLRCSPMKGHSHVYWYRQLPEEGLKFMVYLQKENIIDESGMPKERFSAEFPKEGPSILRIQQVVRGDSAAYFCASSPSQQETQYFGPGTRLLVL.

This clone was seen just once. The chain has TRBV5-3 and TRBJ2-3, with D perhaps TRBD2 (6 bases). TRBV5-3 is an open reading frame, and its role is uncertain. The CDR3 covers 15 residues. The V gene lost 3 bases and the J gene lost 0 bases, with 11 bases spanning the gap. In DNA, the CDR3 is TGTGCCAGAAGCTGTCTAGCGCTCAGCACAGATACGCAGTATTTT. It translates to CARSCLALSTDTQYF.

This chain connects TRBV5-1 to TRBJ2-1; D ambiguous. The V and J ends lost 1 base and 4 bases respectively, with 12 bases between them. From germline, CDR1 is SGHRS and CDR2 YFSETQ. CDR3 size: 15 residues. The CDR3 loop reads CASSLTSSNYNEQFF. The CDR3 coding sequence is TGCGCCAGCAGCTTGACTTCGTCAAATTACAATGAGCAGTTCTTC.

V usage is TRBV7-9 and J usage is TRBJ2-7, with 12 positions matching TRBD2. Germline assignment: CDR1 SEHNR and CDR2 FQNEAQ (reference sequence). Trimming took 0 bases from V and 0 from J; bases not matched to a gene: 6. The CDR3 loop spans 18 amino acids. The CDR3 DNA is TGTGCCAGCAGCTTAGCCAGCCAGACTAGCGGGAGCTCCTACGAGCAGTACTTC. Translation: CASSLASQTSGSSYEQYF.

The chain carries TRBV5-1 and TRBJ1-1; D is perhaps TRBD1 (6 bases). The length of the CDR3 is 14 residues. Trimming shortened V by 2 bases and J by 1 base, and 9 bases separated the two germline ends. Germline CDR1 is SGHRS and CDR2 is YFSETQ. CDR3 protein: CASSFQGSNTEAFF. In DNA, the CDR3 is TGCGCCAGCAGCTTCCAGGGGTCGAACACTGAAGCTTTCTTT.